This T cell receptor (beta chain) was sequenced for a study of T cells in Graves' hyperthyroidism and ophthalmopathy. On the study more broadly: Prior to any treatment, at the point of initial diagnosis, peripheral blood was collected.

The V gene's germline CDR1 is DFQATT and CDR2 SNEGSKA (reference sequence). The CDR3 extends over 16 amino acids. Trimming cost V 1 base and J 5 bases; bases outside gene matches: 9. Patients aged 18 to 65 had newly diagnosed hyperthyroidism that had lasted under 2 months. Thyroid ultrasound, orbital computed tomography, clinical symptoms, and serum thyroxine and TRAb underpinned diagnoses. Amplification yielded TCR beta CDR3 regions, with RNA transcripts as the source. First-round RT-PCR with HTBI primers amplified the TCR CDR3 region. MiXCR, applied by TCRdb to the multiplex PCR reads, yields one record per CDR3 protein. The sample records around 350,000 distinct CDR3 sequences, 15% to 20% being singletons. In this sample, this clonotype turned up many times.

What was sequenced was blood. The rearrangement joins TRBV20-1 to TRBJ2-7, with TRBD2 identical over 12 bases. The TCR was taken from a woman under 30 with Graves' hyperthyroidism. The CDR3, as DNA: TGCAGTGCTAGAGGGGCTAGCGGGGGGGCCGACCACGAGCAGTACTTC. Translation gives CSARGASGGADHEQYF.